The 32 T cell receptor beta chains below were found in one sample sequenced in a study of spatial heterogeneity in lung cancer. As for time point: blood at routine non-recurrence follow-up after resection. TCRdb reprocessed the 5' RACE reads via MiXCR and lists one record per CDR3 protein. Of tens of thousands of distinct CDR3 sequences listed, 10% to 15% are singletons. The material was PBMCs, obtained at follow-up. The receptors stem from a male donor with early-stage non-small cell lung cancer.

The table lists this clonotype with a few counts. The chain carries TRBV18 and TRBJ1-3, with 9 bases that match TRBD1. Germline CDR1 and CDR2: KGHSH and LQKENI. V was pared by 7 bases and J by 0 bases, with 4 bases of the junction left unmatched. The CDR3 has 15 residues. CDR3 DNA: TGTGCCAGCTTAAGGACAGGGGACTCTGGAAACACCATATATTTT. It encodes CASLRTGDSGNTIYF.

Here the CDR3 DNA reads TGTGCCAGCAGCGATAGCGGGGGGGCTTTGGAGACCCAGTACTTC. Its protein is CASSDSGGALETQYF. The genes are TRBV7-7 and TRBJ2-5; TRBD2 agrees at 11 bases. The CDR3 length is 15 residues. Trimming took 5 bases from V and 5 from J; bases not matched to a gene: 7. Germline loops: CDR1 SSHAT, CDR2 FNYEAQ (reference sequence).

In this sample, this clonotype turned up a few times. The CDR3 region has the DNA TGCGCCAGCAGCTTGGAACCGGGGGGAAGCTCCTACAATGAGCAGTTCTTC. Translation: CASSLEPGGSSYNEQFF. The J gene is TRBJ2-1, the V gene TRBV5-1, with 7 bases matching TRBD2. Germline values: CDR1 SGHRS, CDR2 YFSETQ. The CDR3 length is 17 residues. Trimming cost V 0 bases and J 0 bases; bases outside gene matches: 6.

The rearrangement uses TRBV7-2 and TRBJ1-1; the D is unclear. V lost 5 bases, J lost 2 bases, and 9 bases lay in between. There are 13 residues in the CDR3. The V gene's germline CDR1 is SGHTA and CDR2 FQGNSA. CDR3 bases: TGTGCCAGCAGCCTTCATTCCAACACTGAAGCTTTCTTT. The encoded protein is CASSLHSNTEAFF.

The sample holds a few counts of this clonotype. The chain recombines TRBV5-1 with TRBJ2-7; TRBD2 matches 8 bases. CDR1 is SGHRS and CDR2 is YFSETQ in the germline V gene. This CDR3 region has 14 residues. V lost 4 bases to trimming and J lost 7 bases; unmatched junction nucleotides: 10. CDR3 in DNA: TGCGCCAGCAGCCTAACCGGGACTAGTAAAGAGCAGTACTTC. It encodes CASSLTGTSKEQYF.

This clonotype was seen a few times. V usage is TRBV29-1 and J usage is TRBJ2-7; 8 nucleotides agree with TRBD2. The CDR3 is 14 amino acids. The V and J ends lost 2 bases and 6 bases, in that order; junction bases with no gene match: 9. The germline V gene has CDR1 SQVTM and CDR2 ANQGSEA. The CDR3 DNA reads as TGCAGCGTTGAAAAGAGCGGGAGCTTACGCGAGCAGTACTTC. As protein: CSVEKSGSLREQYF.

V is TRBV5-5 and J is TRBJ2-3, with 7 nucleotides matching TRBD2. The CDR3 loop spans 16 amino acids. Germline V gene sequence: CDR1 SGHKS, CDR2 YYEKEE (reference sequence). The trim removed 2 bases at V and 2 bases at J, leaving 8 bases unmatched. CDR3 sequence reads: CASSLPSGIVTDTQYF. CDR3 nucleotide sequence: TGTGCCAGCAGCTTACCCAGCGGGATAGTCACAGATACGCAGTATTTT.

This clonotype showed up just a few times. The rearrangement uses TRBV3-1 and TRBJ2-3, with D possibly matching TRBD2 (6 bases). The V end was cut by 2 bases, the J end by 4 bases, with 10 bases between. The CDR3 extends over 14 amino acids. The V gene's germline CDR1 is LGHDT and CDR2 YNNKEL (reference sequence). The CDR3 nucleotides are TGTGCCAGCAGCCAATCCGGGACTCCAGATACGCAGTATTTT. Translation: CASSQSGTPDTQYF.

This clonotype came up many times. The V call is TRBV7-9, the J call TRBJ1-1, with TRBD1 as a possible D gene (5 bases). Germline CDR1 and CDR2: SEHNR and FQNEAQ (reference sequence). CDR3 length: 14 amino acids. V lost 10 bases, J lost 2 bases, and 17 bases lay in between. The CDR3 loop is CATAAGTDNTEAFF. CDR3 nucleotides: TGTGCCACCGCTGCGGGGACCGATAACACTGAAGCTTTCTTT.

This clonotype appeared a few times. CDR3 loop: CASSPTRDTQYF. CDR3 sequence (DNA): TGTGCCAGCAGCCCAACTAGGGATACGCAGTATTTT. The chain combines TRBV7-6 with TRBJ2-3; TRBD2 is a possible D gene (5 bases). The germline V gene encodes CDR1 SGHVS and CDR2 FNYEAQ. V was cut by 5 bases and J by 6 bases, with 9 bases left in between. This CDR3 is 12 amino acids long. Drawing the rest from reference TRBV7-6 and TRBJ2-3, the complete variable domain is GAGVSQSPRYKVTKRGQDVALRCDPISGHVSLYWYRQALGQGPEFLTYFNYEAQQDKSGLPNDRFSAERPEGSISTLTIQRTEQRDSAMYRCASSPTRDTQYFGPGTRLTVL.

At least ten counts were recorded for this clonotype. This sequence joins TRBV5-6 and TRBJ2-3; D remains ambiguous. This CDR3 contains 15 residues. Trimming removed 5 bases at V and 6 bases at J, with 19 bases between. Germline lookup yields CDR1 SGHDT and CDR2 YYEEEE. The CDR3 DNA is TGTGCCAGCAGTTCACCCTTGCCCCCGCTGGATACGCAGTATTTT. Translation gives CASSSPLPPLDTQYF.

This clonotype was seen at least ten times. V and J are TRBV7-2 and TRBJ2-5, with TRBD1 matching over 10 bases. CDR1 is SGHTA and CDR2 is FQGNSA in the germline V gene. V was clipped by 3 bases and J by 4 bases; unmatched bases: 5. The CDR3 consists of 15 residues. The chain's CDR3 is CASSFDRGHRETQYF. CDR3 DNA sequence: TGTGCCAGCAGCTTTGACAGGGGGCACAGAGAGACCCAGTACTTC.

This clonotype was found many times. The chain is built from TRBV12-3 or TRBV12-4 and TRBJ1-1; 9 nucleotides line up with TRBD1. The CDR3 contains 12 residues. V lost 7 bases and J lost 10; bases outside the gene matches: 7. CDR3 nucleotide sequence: TGTGCCAGCACCATAGACAGGGGGAGAGCTTTCTTT. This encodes CASTIDRGRAFF.

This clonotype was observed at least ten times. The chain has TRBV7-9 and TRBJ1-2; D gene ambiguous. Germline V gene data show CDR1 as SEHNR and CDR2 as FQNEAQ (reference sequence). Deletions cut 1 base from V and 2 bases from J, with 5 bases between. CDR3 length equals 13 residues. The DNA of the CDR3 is TGTGCCAGCAGCTTAGTTCTGAACTATGGCTACACCTTC. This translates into CASSLVLNYGYTF. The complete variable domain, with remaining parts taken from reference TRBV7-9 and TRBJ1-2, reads DTGVSQNPRHKITKRGQNVTFRCDPISEHNRLYWYRQTLGQGPEFLTYFQNEAQLEKSRLLSDRFSAERPKGSFSTLEIQRTEQGDSAMYLCASSLVLNYGYTFGSGTRLTVV.

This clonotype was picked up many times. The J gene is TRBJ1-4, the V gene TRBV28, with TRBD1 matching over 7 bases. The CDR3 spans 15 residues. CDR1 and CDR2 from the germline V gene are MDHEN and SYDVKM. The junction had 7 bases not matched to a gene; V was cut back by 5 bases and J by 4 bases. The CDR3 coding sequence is TGTGCCAGCAGTGGACAGGATAGACTTAATGAAAAACTGTTTTTT. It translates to CASSGQDRLNEKLFF.

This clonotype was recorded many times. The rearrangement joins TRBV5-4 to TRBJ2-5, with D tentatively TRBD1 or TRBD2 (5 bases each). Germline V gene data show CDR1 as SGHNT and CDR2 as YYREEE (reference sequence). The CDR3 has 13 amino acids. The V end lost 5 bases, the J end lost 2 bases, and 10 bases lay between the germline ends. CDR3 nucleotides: TGTGCCAGCAGTTGGGGGAGACAAGAGACCCAGTACTTC. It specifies CASSWGRQETQYF.

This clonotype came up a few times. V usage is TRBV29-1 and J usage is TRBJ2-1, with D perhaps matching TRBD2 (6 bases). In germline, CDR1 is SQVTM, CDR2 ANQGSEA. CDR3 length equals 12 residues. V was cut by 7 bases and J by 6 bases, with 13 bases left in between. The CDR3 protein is CSARTEGNEQFF. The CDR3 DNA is TGCAGCGCCCGGACGGAGGGCAATGAGCAGTTCTTC.

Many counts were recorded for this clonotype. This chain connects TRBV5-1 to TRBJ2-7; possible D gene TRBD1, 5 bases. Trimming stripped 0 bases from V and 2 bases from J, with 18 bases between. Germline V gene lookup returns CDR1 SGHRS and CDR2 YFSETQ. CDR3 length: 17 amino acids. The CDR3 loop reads CASSLVPTGLNPYEQYF. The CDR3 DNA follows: TGCGCCAGCAGCTTGGTTCCCACAGGATTGAACCCCTACGAGCAGTACTTC. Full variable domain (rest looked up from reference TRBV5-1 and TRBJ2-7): KAGVTQTPRYLIKTRGQQVTLSCSPISGHRSVSWYQQTPGQGLQFLFEYFSETQRNKGNFPGRFSGRQFSNSRSEMNVSTLELGDSALYLCASSLVPTGLNPYEQYFGPGTRLTVT.

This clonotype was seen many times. The CDR3, as DNA: TGTGCCAGCAGTTTCCCAGGGGGTTACGAGCAGTACTTC. Translation gives CASSFPGGYEQYF. V and J are TRBV27 and TRBJ2-7; 7 bases are a match to TRBD1. This CDR3 spans 13 amino acids. CDR1 is MNHEY, CDR2 SMNVEV, per germline (reference sequence). Unmatched junction bases numbered 3, after V lost 3 bases and J lost 4 bases.

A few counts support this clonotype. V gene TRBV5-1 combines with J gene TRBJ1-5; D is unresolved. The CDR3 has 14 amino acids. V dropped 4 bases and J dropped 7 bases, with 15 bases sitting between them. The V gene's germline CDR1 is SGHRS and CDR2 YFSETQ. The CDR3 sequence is CASSPTEGYQPQHF. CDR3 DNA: TGCGCCAGCAGCCCGACCGAGGGATACCAGCCCCAGCATTTT.

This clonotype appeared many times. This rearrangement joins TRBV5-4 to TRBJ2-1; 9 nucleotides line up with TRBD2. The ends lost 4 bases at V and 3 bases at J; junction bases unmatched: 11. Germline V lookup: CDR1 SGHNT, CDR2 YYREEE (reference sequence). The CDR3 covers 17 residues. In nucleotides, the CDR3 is TGTGCCAGCAGCCTCCTGAAGACAGCGGGGGGCTACAATGAGCAGTTCTTC. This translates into CASSLLKTAGGYNEQFF.

CDR3 DNA sequence: TGTGCCAGCAGCTTAGGTCCACGTGCCTACGAGCAGTACTTC. It translates to CASSLGPRAYEQYF. The J gene is TRBJ2-7, the V gene TRBV7-2; D is ambiguous. The CDR3 extends over 14 amino acids. Per the germline V gene, CDR1 is SGHTA and CDR2 is FQGNSA. With 1 base removed from V and 2 bases from J, the gap between germline ends came to 9 bases.

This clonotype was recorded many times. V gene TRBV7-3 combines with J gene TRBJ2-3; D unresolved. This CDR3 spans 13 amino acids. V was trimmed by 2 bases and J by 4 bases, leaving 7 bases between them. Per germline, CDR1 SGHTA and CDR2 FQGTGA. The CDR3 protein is CASSLARADTQYF. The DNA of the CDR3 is TGTGCCAGCAGCTTAGCTCGGGCAGATACGCAGTATTTT.

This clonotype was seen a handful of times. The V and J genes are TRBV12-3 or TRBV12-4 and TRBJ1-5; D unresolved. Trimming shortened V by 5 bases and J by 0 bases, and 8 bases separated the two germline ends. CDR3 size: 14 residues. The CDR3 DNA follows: TGTGCCAGCAGTGAAGCTAATAGCAATCAGCCCCAGCATTTT. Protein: CASSEANSNQPQHF.

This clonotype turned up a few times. CDR3 DNA: TGTGCCAGCTCACTCCTGGCGGGAGACGGCAATGAGCAGTTCTTC. Translated, it gives CASSLLAGDGNEQFF. The V and J genes are TRBV18 and TRBJ2-1, with TRBD2 matching 7 bases. Germline V gene lookup returns CDR1 KGHSH and CDR2 LQKENI. J was trimmed by 6 bases and V by 4 bases; bases with no gene match: 9. This CDR3 comprises 15 residues.

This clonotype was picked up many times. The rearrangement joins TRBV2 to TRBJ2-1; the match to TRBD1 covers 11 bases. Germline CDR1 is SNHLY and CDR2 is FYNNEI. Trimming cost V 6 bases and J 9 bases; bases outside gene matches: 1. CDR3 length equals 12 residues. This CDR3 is CASRGQGVEQFF. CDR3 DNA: TGTGCCAGCAGGGGACAGGGGGTTGAGCAGTTCTTC.

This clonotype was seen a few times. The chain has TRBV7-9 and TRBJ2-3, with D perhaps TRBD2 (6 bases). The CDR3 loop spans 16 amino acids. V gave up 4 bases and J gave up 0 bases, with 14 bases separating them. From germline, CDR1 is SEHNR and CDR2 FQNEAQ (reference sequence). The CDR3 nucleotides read TGTGCCAGCAGCTCGGGACTTGACCCTAGCACAGATACGCAGTATTTT. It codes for CASSSGLDPSTDTQYF.

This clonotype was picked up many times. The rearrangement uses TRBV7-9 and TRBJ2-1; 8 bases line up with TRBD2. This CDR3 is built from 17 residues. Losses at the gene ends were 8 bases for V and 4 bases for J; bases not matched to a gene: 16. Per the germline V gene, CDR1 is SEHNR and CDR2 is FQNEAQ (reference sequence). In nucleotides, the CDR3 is TGTGCCAGCGGAATACCAGCGGGAGACTCTGCTTACAATGAGCAGTTCTTC. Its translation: CASGIPAGDSAYNEQFF.

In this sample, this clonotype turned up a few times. The CDR3 loop reads CASSLTAGRTEAFF. The DNA of the CDR3 is TGTGCCAGCAGCTTAACGGCAGGAAGGACTGAAGCTTTCTTT. The chain is built from TRBV7-3 and TRBJ1-1, with D unclear. Per germline, CDR1 SGHTA and CDR2 FQGTGA. V lost 0 bases and J 5 bases, leaving 10 bases between the germline ends. This CDR3 has 14 amino acids.

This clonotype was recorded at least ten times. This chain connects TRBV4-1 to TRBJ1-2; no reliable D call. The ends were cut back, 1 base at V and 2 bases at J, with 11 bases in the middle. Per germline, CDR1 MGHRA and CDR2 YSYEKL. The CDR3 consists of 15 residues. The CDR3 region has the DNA TGCGCCAGCAGCCAAGGGCTGGGGAAGAACTATGGCTACACCTTC. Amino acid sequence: CASSQGLGKNYGYTF.

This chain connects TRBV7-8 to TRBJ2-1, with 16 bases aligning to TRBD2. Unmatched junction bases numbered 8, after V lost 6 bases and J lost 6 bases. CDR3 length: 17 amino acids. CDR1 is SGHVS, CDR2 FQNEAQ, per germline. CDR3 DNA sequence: TGTGCCAGCAGACGCGGGACTAGCGGGAGGGCCTTCAATGAGCAGTTCTTC. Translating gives CASRRGTSGRAFNEQFF.

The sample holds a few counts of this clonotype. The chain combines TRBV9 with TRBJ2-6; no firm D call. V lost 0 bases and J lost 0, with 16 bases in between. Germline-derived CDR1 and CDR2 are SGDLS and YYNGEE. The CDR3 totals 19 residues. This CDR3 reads CASSVALRTANSGANVLTF. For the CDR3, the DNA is TGTGCCAGCAGCGTAGCACTTCGGACGGCAAACTCTGGGGCCAACGTCCTGACTTTC.